This T cell receptor beta chain emerged from a study of T cell responses to AZD1222 COVID-19 vaccine. Study results and limitations: The study reported that nearly half of spike-specific TCRs target unmutated variant regions. Repertoires in all cases were sampled only once the peak T cell response had passed.

Libraries were prepared by immunoSEQ multiplex PCR; TCRdb keeps only in-frame clonotypes and omits some of them. Among around 110,000 clones, around nine tenths were seen once, and the ten largest hold about 10%. After removal of 3 bases from V and 4 bases from J, the junction contained 5 bases not matched to a gene. The CDR3 runs to 15 residues. Germline CDR1 and CDR2: MNHEY and SMNVEV (reference sequence). In the case of this clone: The antigen is unknown.

The receptor was isolated from an adult in good health. This chain links TRBV27 with TRBJ2-2, with TRBD2 matching 7 bases. Sequencing used peripheral blood, obtained on day 0 of AZD1222 vaccination. The CDR3 sequence: CASSFGGRATGELFF. The CDR3 nucleotides are TGTGCCAGCAGTTTCGGCGGGAGAGCCACCGGGGAGCTGTTTTTT.